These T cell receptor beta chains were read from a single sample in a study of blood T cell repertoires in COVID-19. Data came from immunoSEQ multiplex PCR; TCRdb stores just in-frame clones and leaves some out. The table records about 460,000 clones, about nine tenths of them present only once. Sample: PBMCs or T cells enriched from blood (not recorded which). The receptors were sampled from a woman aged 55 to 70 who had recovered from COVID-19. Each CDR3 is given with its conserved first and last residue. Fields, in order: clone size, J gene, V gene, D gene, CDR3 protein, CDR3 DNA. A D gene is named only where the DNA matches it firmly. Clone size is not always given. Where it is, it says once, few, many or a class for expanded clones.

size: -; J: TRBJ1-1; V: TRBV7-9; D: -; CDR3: CASSLVGLSTEAFF; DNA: TGTGCCAGCAGCTTAGTGGGCCTGAGTACTGAAGCTTTCTTT
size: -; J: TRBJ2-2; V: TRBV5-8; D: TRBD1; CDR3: CASSPRDRVAGELFF; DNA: TGTGCCAGCAGCCCCCGGGACAGGGTGGCCGGGGAGCTGTTTTTT
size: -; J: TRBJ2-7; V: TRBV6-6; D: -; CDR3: CASSYSRGSSYEQYF; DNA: TGTGCCAGCAGTTACTCAAGGGGCAGCTCCTACGAGCAGTACTTC
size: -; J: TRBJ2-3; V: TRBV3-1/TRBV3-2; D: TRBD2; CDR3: CASSRSGTLTDTQYF; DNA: TGTGCCAGCAGTCGGAGCGGGACCCTCACAGATACGCAGTATTTT
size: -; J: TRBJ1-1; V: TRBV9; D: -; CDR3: CASSPRRGTMNTEAFF; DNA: TGTGCCAGCAGCCCCCGGCGGGGAACGATGAACACTGAAGCTTTCTTT
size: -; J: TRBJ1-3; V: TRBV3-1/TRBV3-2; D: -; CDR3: CASSPTGGNTIYF; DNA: TGTGCCAGCAGCCCGACTGGTGGAAACACCATATATTTT
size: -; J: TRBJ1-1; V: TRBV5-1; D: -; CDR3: CASSLRGADTEAFF; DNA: TGCGCCAGCAGCTTGCGCGGCGCCGACACTGAAGCTTTCTTT
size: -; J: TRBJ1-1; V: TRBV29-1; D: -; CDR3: CSVEGPNTEAFF; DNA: TGCAGCGTTGAGGGCCCGAACACTGAAGCTTTCTTT
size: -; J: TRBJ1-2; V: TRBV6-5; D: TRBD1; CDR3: CASSTGDLTYGYTF; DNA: TGTGCCAGCAGTACAGGGGATTTAACCTATGGCTACACCTTC
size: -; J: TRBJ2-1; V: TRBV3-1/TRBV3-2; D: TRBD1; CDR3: CASSQDRGTGSYNEQFF; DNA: TGTGCCAGCAGCCAAGATCGGGGGACAGGGTCCTACAATGAGCAGTTCTTC
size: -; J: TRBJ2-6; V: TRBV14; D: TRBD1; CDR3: CASSQRTGILTGANVLTF; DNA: TGTGCCAGCAGCCAAAGGACAGGTATCTTGACTGGGGCCAACGTCCTGACTTTC
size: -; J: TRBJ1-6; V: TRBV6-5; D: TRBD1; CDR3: CASSYSGQYNSPLHF; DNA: TGTGCCAGCAGTTACTCGGGACAGTATAATTCACCCCTCCACTTT
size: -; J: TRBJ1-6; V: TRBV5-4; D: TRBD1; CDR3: CASSMWDRGESPLHF; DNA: TGTGCCAGCAGCATGTGGGACAGGGGAGAATCACCCCTCCACTTT
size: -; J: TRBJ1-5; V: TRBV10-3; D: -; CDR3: CAITREANQPQHF; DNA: TGTGCCATCACCAGGGAGGCCAATCAGCCCCAGCATTTT
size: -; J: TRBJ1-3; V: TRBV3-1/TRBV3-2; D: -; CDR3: CASSQSGGNTIYF; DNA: TGTGCCAGCAGCCAATCCGGTGGAAACACCATATATTTT
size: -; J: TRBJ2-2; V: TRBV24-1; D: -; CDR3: CATSELGTLNTGELFF; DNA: TGTGCCACCAGTGAGCTAGGGACTCTGAACACCGGGGAGCTGTTTTTT
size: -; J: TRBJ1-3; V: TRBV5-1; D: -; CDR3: CASSPLPGSNTIYF; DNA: TGCGCCAGCAGCCCGCTTCCGGGTTCAAACACCATATATTTT
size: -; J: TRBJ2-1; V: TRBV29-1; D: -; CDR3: CSAMSSYNEQFF; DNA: TGCAGCGCTATGAGCTCCTACAATGAGCAGTTCTTC
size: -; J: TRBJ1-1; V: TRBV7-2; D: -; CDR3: CASSSWAGSESTEAFF; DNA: TGTGCCAGCAGCTCATGGGCAGGTAGTGAGAGCACTGAAGCTTTCTTT
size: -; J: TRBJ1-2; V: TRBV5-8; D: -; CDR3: CASSPQTGIYGYTF; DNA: TGTGCCAGCAGCCCACAAACAGGGATCTATGGCTACACCTTC
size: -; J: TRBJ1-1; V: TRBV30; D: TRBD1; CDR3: CAWSLLGQGDGMNTEAFF; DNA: TGTGCCTGGAGCCTTTTAGGACAGGGCGATGGTATGAACACTGAAGCTTTCTTT
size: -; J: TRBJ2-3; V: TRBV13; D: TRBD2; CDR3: CASSFGTSGGSTQYF; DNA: TGTGCCAGCAGCTTCGGCACTAGCGGGGGAAGTACGCAGTATTTT
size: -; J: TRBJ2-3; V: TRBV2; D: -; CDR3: CASSEQGVPDTQYF; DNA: TGTGCCAGCAGCGAACAGGGCGTCCCAGATACGCAGTATTTT
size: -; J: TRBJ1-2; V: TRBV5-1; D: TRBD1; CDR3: CASRQGVNYGYTF; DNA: TGCGCCAGCAGACAGGGGGTTAACTATGGCTACACCTTC
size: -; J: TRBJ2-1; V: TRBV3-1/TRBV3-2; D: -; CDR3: CASGAPYNEQFF; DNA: TGTGCCAGCGGAGCGCCCTACAATGAGCAGTTCTTC
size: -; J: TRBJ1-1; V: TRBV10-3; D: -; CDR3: CAIRGVGGDPGTEAFF; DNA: TGTGCCATCAGGGGGGTAGGAGGGGACCCGGGCACTGAAGCTTTCTTT
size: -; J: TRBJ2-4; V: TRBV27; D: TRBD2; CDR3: CASSLSREGAKNIQYF; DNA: TGTGCCAGCAGTTTATCGAGGGAGGGAGCCAAAAACATTCAGTACTTC
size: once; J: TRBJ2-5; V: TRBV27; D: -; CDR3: CASSLTGWSSQETQYF; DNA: TGTGCCAGCAGTTTAACAGGATGGAGTTCCCAAGAGACCCAGTACTTC
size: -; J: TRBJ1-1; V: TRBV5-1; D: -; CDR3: CASSFREGTEAFF; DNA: TGCGCCAGCAGCTTTCGGGAGGGCACTGAAGCTTTCTTT
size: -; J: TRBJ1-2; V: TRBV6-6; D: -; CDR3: CASAQVRQDHTF; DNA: TGTGCCAGCGCCCAAGTGCGACAGGATCACACCTTC
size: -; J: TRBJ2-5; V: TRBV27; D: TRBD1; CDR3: CASSADRGQETQYF; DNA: TGTGCCAGCAGTGCAGACAGGGGTCAAGAGACCCAGTACTTC
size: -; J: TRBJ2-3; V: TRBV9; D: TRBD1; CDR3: CASSAPGQGTDTQYF; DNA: TGTGCCAGCAGCGCGCCGGGACAGGGCACAGATACGCAGTATTTT
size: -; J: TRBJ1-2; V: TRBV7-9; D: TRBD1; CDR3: CASSLPPGAGGDYGYTF; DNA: TGTGCCAGCAGCTTACCACCAGGGGCAGGGGGCGACTATGGCTACACCTTC
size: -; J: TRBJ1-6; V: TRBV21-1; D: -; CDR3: CASLGTHSYNSPLHF; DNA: TGTGCCAGCTTGGGCACCCACTCCTATAATTCACCCCTCCACTTT
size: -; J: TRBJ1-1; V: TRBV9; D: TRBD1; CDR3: CASSPGGFGAEAFF; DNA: TGTGCCAGCAGCCCAGGGGGGTTTGGGGCTGAAGCTTTCTTT
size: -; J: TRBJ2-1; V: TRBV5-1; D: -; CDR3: CASSPGLTAYNEQFF; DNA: TGCGCCAGCAGCCCTGGGCTGACAGCCTACAATGAGCAGTTCTTC
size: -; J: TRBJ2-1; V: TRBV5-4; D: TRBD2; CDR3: CASSYISGGEDEQFF; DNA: TGTGCCAGCAGCTACATTAGCGGGGGGGAGGATGAGCAGTTCTTC
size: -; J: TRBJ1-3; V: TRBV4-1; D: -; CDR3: CASSQESGNTIYF; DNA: TGCGCCAGCAGCCAAGAGAGTGGAAACACCATATATTTT
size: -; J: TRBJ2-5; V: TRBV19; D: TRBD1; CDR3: CASSRLPGQGAAETQYF; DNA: TGTGCCAGTAGTAGACTACCGGGACAGGGGGCTGCAGAGACCCAGTACTTC
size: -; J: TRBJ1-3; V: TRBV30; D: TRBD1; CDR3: CAWDVGTGAGNTIYF; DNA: TGTGCCTGGGATGTTGGGACAGGGGCTGGAAACACCATATATTTT
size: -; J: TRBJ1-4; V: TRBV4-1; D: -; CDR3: CASSQESRVGNEKLFF; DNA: TGCGCCAGCAGCCAAGAGTCCAGGGTTGGTAATGAAAAACTGTTTTTT
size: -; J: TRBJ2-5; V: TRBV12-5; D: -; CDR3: CASGLVEGVGRETQYF; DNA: TGTGCTAGTGGTTTGGTCGAGGGGGTAGGGCGAGAGACCCAGTACTTC
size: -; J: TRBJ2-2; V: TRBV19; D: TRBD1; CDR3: CAPRQGSTGELFF; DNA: TGTGCCCCCAGACAGGGGAGTACCGGGGAGCTGTTTTTT
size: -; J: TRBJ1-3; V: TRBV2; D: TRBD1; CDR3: CASSGQGARGNTIYF; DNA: TGTGCCAGCAGTGGACAGGGGGCGCGCGGAAACACCATATATTTT
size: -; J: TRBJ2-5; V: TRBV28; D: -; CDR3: CASSFGRRGFFQETQYF; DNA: TGTGCCAGCAGTTTCGGGCGGCGGGGATTTTTCCAAGAGACCCAGTACTTC
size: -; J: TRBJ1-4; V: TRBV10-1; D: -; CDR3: CAILDPRTDNEKLFF; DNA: TGCGCCATCCTGGACCCCAGGACAGATAATGAAAAACTGTTTTTT
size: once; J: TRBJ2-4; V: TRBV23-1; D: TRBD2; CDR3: CASSQSPRPGGKNIQYF; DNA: TGCGCCAGCAGTCAATCGCCCCGACCGGGAGGCAAAAACATTCAGTACTTC
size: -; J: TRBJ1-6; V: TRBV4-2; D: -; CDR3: CASSQDPSSPLHF; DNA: TGTGCCAGCAGCCAAGATCCCAGTTCGCCCCTCCACTTT